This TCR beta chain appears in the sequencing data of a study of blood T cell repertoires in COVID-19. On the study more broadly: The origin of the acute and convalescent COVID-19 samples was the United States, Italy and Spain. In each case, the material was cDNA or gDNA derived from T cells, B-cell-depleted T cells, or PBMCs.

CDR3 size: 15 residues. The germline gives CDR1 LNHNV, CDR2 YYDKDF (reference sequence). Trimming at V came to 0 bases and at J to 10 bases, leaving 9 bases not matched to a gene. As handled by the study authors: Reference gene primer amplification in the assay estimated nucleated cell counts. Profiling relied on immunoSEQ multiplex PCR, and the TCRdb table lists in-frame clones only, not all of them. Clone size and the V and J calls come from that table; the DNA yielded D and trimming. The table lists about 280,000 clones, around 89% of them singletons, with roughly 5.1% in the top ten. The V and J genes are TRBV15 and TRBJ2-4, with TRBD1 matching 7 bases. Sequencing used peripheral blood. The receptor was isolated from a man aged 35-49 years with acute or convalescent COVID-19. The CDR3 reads CATSRENRGKTIQYF. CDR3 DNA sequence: TGTGCCACCAGCAGAGAGAACAGGGGTAAAACAATTCAGTACTTC.